This TCR beta chain was obtained from a study of siplizumab effects on memory and regulatory T cells. Clones were sequenced by immunoSEQ multiplex PCR, and TCRdb holds only the in-frame ones, with some missing. The table includes around 100,000 clones, about 91% detected once. V lost 1 base and J 6 bases, leaving 21 bases between the germline ends. Germline assignment: CDR1 SGHAT and CDR2 FQNNGV. CDR3 size: 17 residues. Findings of the study overall: Greater diversity than memory cells seemed evident in naive T cells, which also appeared to be major alloresponse contributors. Alloreactive sequences traceable to unstimulated CD4+ memory cells declined significantly under siplizumab. The authors did not confirm suppressive function in proliferating Tregs from siplizumab cultures. Roughly 80-95% of proliferating CD4+ or CD8+ clones defied assignment to a naive or memory phenotype.

On this clone: No antigen is known for it.

The chain has TRBV11-2 and TRBJ1-2; no clear D. This receptor was taken from a human donor in good health. Some clones in this sample may be carry-over from other donors' samples. Sequencing was done on a sample of CD4+ T cells sorted from blood. For the CDR3, the DNA is TGTGCCAGCAGCTTAGGGCAGGCAAGGATCATAAGGGATGGCTACACCTTC. Translating it yields CASSLGQARIIRDGYTF.